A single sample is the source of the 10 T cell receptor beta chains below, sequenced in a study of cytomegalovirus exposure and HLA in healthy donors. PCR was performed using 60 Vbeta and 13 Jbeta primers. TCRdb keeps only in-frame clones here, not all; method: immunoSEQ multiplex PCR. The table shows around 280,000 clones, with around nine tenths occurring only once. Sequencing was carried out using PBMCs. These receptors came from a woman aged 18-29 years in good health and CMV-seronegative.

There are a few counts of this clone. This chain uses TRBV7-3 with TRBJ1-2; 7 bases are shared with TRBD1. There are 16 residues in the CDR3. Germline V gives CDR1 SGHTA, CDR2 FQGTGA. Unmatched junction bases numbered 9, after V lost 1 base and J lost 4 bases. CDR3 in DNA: TGTGCCAGCAGCTTAATTCCCTCGGCAGGGGGCTATGGCTACACCTTC. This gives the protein CASSLIPSAGGYGYTF. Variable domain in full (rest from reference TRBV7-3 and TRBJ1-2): GAGVSQTPSNKVTEKGKYVELRCDPISGHTALYWYRQSLGQGPEFLIYFQGTGAADDSGLPNDRFFAVRPEGSVSTLKIQRTERGDSAVYLCASSLIPSAGGYGYTFGSGTRLTVV.

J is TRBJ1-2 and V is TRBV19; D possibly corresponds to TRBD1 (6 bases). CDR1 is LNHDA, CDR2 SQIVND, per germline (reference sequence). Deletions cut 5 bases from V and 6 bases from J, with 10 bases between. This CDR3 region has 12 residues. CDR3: CASSPTGNGYTF. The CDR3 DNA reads TGTGCCAGTAGTCCAACAGGGAATGGCTACACCTTC. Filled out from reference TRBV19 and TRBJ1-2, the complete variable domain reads DGGITQSPKYLFRKEGQNVTLSCEQNLNHDAMYWYRQDPGQGLRLIYYSQIVNDFQKGDIAEGYSVSREKKESFPLTVTSAQKNPTAFYLCASSPTGNGYTFGSGTRLTVV.

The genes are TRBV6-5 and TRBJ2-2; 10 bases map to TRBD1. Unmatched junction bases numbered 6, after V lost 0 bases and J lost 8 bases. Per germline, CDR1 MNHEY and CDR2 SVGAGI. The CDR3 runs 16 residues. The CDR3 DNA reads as TGTGCCAGCAGTTACTCCGGGACAGGGGCGCGAGGGGAGCTGTTTTTT. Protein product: CASSYSGTGARGELFF.

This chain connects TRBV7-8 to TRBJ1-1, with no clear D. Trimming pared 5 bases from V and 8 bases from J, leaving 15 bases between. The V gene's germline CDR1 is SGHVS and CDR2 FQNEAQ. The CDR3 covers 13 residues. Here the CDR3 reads CASSPRRIGEAFF. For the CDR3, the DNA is TGTGCCAGCAGCCCTCGCAGGATAGGAGAAGCTTTCTTT.

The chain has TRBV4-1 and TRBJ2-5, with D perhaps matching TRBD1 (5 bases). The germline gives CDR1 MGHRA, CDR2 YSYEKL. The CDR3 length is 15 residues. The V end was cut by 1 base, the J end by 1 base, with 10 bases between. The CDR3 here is CASSQVEGAQETQYF. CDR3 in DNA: TGCGCCAGCAGCCAAGTCGAAGGGGCCCAAGAGACCCAGTACTTC.

DNA of the CDR3: TGTGCCAGCGGTGGGAGGGCCGGCCCTTTAAATCGCTATGGCTACACCTTC. The encoded protein is CASGGRAGPLNRYGYTF. The chain employs TRBV27 and TRBJ1-2; no clear D. Germline assignment: CDR1 MNHEY and CDR2 SMNVEV (reference sequence). This CDR3 is 17 amino acids long. Trimming took 8 bases from V and 4 from J, leaving 26 bases between them.

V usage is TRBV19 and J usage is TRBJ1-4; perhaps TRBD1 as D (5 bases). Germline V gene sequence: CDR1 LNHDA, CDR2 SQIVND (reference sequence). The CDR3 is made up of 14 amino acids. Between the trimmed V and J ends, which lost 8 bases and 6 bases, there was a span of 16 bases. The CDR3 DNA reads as TGTGCCAGTTCCCGCGGGACCGATTATGAAAAACTGTTTTTT. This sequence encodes CASSRGTDYEKLFF.

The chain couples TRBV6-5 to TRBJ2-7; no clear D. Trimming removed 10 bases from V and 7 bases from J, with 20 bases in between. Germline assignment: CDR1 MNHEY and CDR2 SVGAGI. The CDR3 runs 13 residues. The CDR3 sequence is CATAKRPLPEQYF. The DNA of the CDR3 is TGTGCCACCGCCAAGCGACCGCTCCCGGAGCAGTACTTC.

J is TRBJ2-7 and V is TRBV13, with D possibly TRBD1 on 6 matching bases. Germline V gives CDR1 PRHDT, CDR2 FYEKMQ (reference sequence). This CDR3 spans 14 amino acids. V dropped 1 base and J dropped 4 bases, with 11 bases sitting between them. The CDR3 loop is CASSLEDRTYEQYF. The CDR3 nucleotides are TGTGCCAGCAGCTTAGAGGACAGAACGTACGAGCAGTACTTC.

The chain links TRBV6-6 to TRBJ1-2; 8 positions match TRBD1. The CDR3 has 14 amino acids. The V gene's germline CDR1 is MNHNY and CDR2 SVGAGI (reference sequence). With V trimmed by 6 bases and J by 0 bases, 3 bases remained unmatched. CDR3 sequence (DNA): TGTGCCAGCAGGCCGGGACAGGCTAACTATGGCTACACCTTC. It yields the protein CASRPGQANYGYTF.